This T cell receptor (beta chain) was recorded in a study of graft-versus-host responses after intestinal transplantation. V was cut by 3 bases and J by 3 bases, with 18 bases left in between. The CDR3 loop spans 16 amino acids. Germline CDR1 SGDLS, CDR2 YYNGEE. Data came from immunoSEQ multiplex PCR; TCRdb stores just in-frame clones and leaves some out. The sample lists 81,000 or so clones; approximately 95% were seen once. Note on this clone: Its antigen is currently unknown.

The specimen comprised unstimulated CD8+ T cells sorted from spleen or lymph node cells, sampled before transplant. The TCR sequence derives from a human donor who was the organ donor for an intestinal transplant. The chain carries TRBV9 and TRBJ1-2, with D possibly being TRBD1 (6 bases). In DNA form, the CDR3 reads TGTGCCAGCAGCGCCGACGTGGGGGGGCGAGACTATGGCTACACCTTC. Translated: CASSADVGGRDYGYTF.